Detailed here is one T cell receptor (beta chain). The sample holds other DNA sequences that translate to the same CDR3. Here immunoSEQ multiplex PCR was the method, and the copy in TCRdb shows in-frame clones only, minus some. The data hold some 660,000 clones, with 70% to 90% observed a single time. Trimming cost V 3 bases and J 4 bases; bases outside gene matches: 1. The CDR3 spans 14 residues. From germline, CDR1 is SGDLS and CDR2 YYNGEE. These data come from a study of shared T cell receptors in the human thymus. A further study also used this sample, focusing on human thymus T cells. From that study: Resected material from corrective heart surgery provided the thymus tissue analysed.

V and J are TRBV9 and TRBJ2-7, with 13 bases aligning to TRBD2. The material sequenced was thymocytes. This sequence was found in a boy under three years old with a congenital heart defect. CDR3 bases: TGTGCCAGCAGCGAGGGACTAGCGGGGTACGAGCAGTACTTC. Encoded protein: CASSEGLAGYEQYF.